This T cell receptor beta chain derives from a study of cytomegalovirus exposure and HLA in healthy donors. Whole-study findings and limits: Rates of TCR association differed by HLA locus in a later analysis, with DRB1 highest and HLA-C lowest.

The PCR made use of 60 Vbeta and 13 Jbeta primers. Profiling relied on immunoSEQ multiplex PCR, and the TCRdb table lists in-frame clones only, not all of them. The sample yields about 170,000 clones, roughly 88% seen once. A remark on this clone: Its antigen is not identified.

CDR1 and CDR2 (germline): ENHRY, SYGVKD. The CDR3 has 13 amino acids. Trimming shortened V by 8 bases and J by 2 bases, and 12 bases separated the two germline ends. The receptor was derived from a boy between 2 and 10 years old in good health and CMV-seronegative. The J gene is TRBJ1-2, the V gene TRBV10-3; perhaps TRBD1 as D (5 bases). Sample: PBMCs. CDR3 DNA sequence: TGTGCCATCGCGTTAGGGGAAAACTATGGCTACACCTTC. Protein product: CAIALGENYGYTF.